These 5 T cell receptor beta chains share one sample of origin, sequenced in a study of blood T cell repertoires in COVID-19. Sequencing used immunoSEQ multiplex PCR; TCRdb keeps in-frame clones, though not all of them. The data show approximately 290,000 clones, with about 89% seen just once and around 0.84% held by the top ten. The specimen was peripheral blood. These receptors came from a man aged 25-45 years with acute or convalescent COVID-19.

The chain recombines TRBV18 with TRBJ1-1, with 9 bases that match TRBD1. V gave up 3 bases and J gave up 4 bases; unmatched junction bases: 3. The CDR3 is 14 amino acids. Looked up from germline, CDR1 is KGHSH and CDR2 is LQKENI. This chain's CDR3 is CASSPGQGGTEAFF. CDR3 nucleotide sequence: TGTGCCAGCTCACCGGGACAGGGAGGCACTGAAGCTTTCTTT.

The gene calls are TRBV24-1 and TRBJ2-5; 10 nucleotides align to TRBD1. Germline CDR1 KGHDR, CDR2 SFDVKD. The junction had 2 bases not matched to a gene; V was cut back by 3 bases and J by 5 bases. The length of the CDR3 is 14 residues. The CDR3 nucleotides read TGTGCCACCAGTGATCTGGACAGGGGGGAGACCCAGTACTTC. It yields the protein CATSDLDRGETQYF.

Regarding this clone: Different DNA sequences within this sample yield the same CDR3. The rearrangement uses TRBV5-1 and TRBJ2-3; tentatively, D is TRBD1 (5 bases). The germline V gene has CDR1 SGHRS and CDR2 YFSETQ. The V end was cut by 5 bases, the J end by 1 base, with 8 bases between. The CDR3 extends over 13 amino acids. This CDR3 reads CASSQGGTDTQYF. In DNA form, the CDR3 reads TGCGCCAGCAGTCAGGGTGGCACAGATACGCAGTATTTT.

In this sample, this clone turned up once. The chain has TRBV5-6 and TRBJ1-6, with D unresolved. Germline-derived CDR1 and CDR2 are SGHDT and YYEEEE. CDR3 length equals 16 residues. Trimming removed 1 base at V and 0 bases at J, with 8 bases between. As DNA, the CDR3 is TGTGCCAGCAGCTTGCAACCGAGCTCCTATAATTCACCCCTCCACTTT. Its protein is CASSLQPSSYNSPLHF.

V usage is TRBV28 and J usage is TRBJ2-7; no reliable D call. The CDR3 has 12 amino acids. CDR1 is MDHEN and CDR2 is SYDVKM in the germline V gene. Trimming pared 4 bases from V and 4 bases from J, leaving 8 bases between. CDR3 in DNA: TGTGCCAGCAGTTCAGCGATTTACGAGCAGTACTTC. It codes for CASSSAIYEQYF.